The 14 T cell receptor beta chains below come from one sample, sequenced in a study of T-cell memory formation after mild COVID-19. MiXCR was run by TCRdb on the 5' RACE reads, yielding one entry per CDR3 protein. The sample shows some 150,000 distinct CDR3 sequences, about 6% of them seen only once. The sample comprised PBMCs or a T cell subset sorted from them (not recorded which). All receptors come from an adult woman who had mild COVID-19 (a few samples of this study predate the infection). Cell type and time point are not known.

In its sample, this clonotype was seen many times. This chain links TRBV2 with TRBJ1-4, with D unresolved. V lost 11 bases and J 8 bases, leaving 18 bases between the germline ends. CDR1 and CDR2 from the germline V gene are SNHLY and FYNNEI. The CDR3 is made up of 13 amino acids. CDR3 in DNA: TGTGCCGTCCGCCCGACCAGTGCGGAAAAACTGTTTTTT. The encoded protein is CAVRPTSAEKLFF.

This clonotype was detected only a few times. CDR3 DNA sequence: TGCGCCAGCAGCCAAGGAGGGTCGGCGGGAGGGCAGTACGAGCAGTACTTC. This gives the protein CASSQGGSAGGQYEQYF. The chain has TRBV4-3 and TRBJ2-7, with TRBD2 identical over 9 bases. The CDR3 contains 17 residues. V lost 1 base to trimming and J lost 4 bases; unmatched junction nucleotides: 11. Germline CDR1 reads LGHNA; CDR2 reads YSLEER.

This clonotype was counted ten times or more. The rearrangement joins TRBV12-3 or TRBV12-4 to TRBJ2-5; 11 bases match TRBD1. Unmatched junction bases numbered 4, after V lost 6 bases and J lost 4 bases. The length of the CDR3 is 14 residues. The CDR3 loop is CASRRDRGRETQYF. The CDR3 nucleotides read TGTGCCAGCAGGCGGGACAGGGGGAGAGAGACCCAGTACTTC.

J is TRBJ2-2 and V is TRBV9; TRBD1 is a possible D gene (6 bases). CDR1 and CDR2 (germline): SGDLS, YYNGEE. The CDR3 contains 15 residues. V lost 0 bases and J lost 8, with 14 bases in between. The CDR3 loop reads CASSVGHNREGELFF. CDR3 DNA sequence: TGTGCCAGCAGCGTAGGACATAACAGGGAAGGGGAGCTGTTTTTT.

There are many counts of this clonotype. J is TRBJ1-2 and V is TRBV7-9; 9 nucleotides align to TRBD1. The junction had 6 bases not matched to a gene; V was cut back by 1 base and J by 6 bases. CDR3 length equals 15 residues. The germline gives CDR1 SEHNR, CDR2 FQNEAQ (reference sequence). In nucleotides, the CDR3 is TGTGCCAGCAGCTTAGAACAGGGGGCATTGAATGGCTACACCTTC. It encodes CASSLEQGALNGYTF.

V and J are TRBV6-6 and TRBJ2-3, with 9 nucleotides matching TRBD1. CDR3 length: 18 residues. The trim removed 6 bases at V and 4 bases at J, leaving 17 bases unmatched. Germline V gene lookup returns CDR1 MNHNY and CDR2 SVGAGI (reference sequence). In DNA, the CDR3 is TGTGCCAGCAGCGACAACCCTGGGGGGGACAGGGACGCAGATACGCAGTATTTT. Residues: CASSDNPGGDRDADTQYF.

V and J are TRBV7-9 and TRBJ1-1; 7 bases agree with TRBD1. The V segment lost 6 bases and the J segment 5 bases; nucleotides outside the gene matches: 6. CDR3 size: 13 residues. Per the germline V gene, CDR1 is SEHNR and CDR2 is FQNEAQ (reference sequence). The CDR3 here is CASRLQGQTEAFF. In DNA, the CDR3 is TGTGCCAGCAGGCTACAGGGGCAAACTGAAGCTTTCTTT.

This clonotype was found once. With a much larger clone just one base away, this may be a read error. V is TRBV4-2 and J is TRBJ2-3; D might be TRBD1 (6 bases). Germline V gene lookup returns CDR1 LGHNA and CDR2 YNFKEQ. The CDR3 contains 15 residues. CDR3 coding DNA: TGTGACAGCAGCCCACAGGGCATATTCGCAGATACGCAGTATTTT. Protein: CDSSPQGIFADTQYF.

This chain uses TRBV20-1 with TRBJ1-3, with D uncertain. Per germline, CDR1 DFQATT and CDR2 SNEGSKA (reference sequence). The CDR3 spans 17 residues. V was trimmed by 0 bases and J by 2 bases, leaving 17 bases between them. The CDR3 region has the DNA TGCAGTGCTAGAGATTACGTCGGAAATCGGGCTGGAAACACCATATATTTT. This sequence encodes CSARDYVGNRAGNTIYF.

The V gene is TRBV12-3 or TRBV12-4, the J gene TRBJ2-3; 13 bases map to TRBD2. This CDR3 comprises 15 residues. Trimming took 6 bases from V and 2 from J; bases not matched to a gene: 2. The CDR3 is CASRLAGGNTDTQYF. As DNA, the CDR3 is TGTGCCAGCAGACTAGCGGGAGGGAACACAGATACGCAGTATTTT.

The chain recombines TRBV18 with TRBJ2-7; TRBD1 matches 8 bases. J was trimmed by 6 bases and V by 5 bases; bases with no gene match: 6. Germline V CDR1 and CDR2: KGHSH, LQKENI. This CDR3 comprises 13 residues. The CDR3 spells CASSTGQAGEQYF. For the CDR3, the DNA is TGTGCCAGCTCAACGGGACAGGCGGGCGAGCAGTACTTC.

The J gene is TRBJ2-3, the V gene TRBV7-9, with D perhaps matching TRBD2 (6 bases). The CDR3 length is 14 residues. Germline values: CDR1 SEHNR, CDR2 FQNEAQ (reference sequence). The germline V and J ends were trimmed by 5 bases and 6 bases, with 15 bases remaining between them. CDR3 DNA sequence: TGTGCCAGCAGCCCACCGGGAGCTCCGGATACGCAGTATTTT. Encoded protein: CASSPPGAPDTQYF.

This clonotype was picked up a small number of times. V usage is TRBV11-2 and J usage is TRBJ1-4; a possible D gene is TRBD1 (5 bases). Per the germline V gene, CDR1 is SGHAT and CDR2 is FQNNGV. The length of the CDR3 is 14 residues. Trimming removed 5 bases at V and 5 bases at J, with 12 bases between. The CDR3 DNA reads as TGTGCCAGCAGCCCCGGGACGCAGAATGAAAAACTGTTTTTT. It is translated as CASSPGTQNEKLFF.

This clonotype was seen many times. V is TRBV6-5 and J is TRBJ1-1; D may be TRBD1 (6 bases). V dropped 6 bases and J dropped 0 bases, with 14 bases sitting between them. The CDR3 is made up of 15 amino acids. Looked up from germline, CDR1 is MNHEY and CDR2 is SVGAGI. The chain's CDR3 is CASSLNRELNTEAFF. DNA of the CDR3: TGTGCCAGCAGCCTAAACAGGGAACTGAACACTGAAGCTTTCTTT.